Listed below are T cell receptor beta chains from one sample, sequenced in a study of T cell changes during pregnancy in multiple sclerosis. Generated by immunoSEQ multiplex PCR, the TCRdb table keeps only in-frame clones and is missing some. The sample has approximately 92,000 clones; about 94% are singletons. Sequences were derived from peripheral blood, sampled after pregnancy. These receptors all stem from a female donor with multiple sclerosis, enrolled in a pregnancy study. CDR3s include the opening cysteine and the closing phenylalanine or tryptophan. A D gene is named only where the DNA matches it firmly. Expanded clones are given a class, and other clones once, few, many or no size at all.

j_gene: TRBJ2-7; d_gene: TRBD1; v_gene: TRBV7-6; abundance: once; CDR3nt: TGTGCCAGCAGCCCTACAGGGGGCTACGAGCAGTACTTC; CDR3aa: CASSPTGGYEQYF
j_gene: TRBJ2-7; d_gene: TRBD1; v_gene: TRBV7-9; abundance: NA; CDR3nt: TGTGCCAGCAGCTCACACAGGGGCTGGATATCCTACGAGCAGTACTTC; CDR3aa: CASSSHRGWISYEQYF
j_gene: TRBJ1-1; d_gene: NA; v_gene: TRBV18; abundance: NA; CDR3nt: TGTGCCAGCTCACCAGGGGCAGGCCAAAACACTGAAGCTTTCTTT; CDR3aa: CASSPGAGQNTEAFF
j_gene: TRBJ2-3; d_gene: NA; v_gene: TRBV2; abundance: NA; CDR3nt: TGTGCCAGCCGAACGGGAGTGGCAGATACGCAGTATTTT; CDR3aa: CASRTGVADTQYF
j_gene: TRBJ2-7; d_gene: TRBD2; v_gene: TRBV4-1; abundance: NA; CDR3nt: TGCGCCAGCAGCCAAGCGCGAGGTCTAGCTAGCGGGAGTTGGGAGCAGTACTTC; CDR3aa: CASSQARGLASGSWEQYF
j_gene: TRBJ2-4; d_gene: NA; v_gene: TRBV4-1; abundance: NA; CDR3nt: TGCGCCAGCAGCCAGTCCTTTTTGACACGTGGAAACATTCAGTACTTC; CDR3aa: CASSQSFLTRGNIQYF
j_gene: TRBJ2-1; d_gene: TRBD2; v_gene: TRBV7-9; abundance: NA; CDR3nt: TGTGCCAGCAGCTTACTAGCGGGAGCCGGGTGGGCCTACAATGAGCAGTTCTTC; CDR3aa: CASSLLAGAGWAYNEQFF
j_gene: TRBJ2-5; d_gene: NA; v_gene: TRBV7-9; abundance: NA; CDR3nt: TGTGCCAGCAGCTCCGGGGGGACCCAGTACTTC; CDR3aa: CASSSGGTQYF
j_gene: TRBJ2-5; d_gene: NA; v_gene: TRBV19; abundance: once; CDR3nt: TGTGCCAGTAGTGTTCAGGGGTCCCCCATCGAGACCCAGTACTTC; CDR3aa: CASSVQGSPIETQYF
j_gene: TRBJ2-1; d_gene: NA; v_gene: TRBV13; abundance: NA; CDR3nt: TGTGCCAGCAGCTTAAGATCGTCCAGGGTGAATGAGCAGTTCTTC; CDR3aa: CASSLRSSRVNEQFF
j_gene: TRBJ2-3; d_gene: NA; v_gene: TRBV7-9; abundance: NA; CDR3nt: TGTGCCAGCAGCTTAGTGGGAGCAGATACGCAGTATTTT; CDR3aa: CASSLVGADTQYF
j_gene: TRBJ2-7; d_gene: NA; v_gene: TRBV18; abundance: NA; CDR3nt: TGTGCCAGCTCACCGGGACTGGGGAATTTCTACGAGCAGTACTTC; CDR3aa: CASSPGLGNFYEQYF
j_gene: TRBJ2-7; d_gene: TRBD2; v_gene: TRBV7-9; abundance: NA; CDR3nt: TGTGCCAGCAGCAAGACGACTAGCGGGAATTACGAGCAGTACTTC; CDR3aa: CASSKTTSGNYEQYF
j_gene: TRBJ2-7; d_gene: TRBD1; v_gene: TRBV6-5; abundance: NA; CDR3nt: TGTGCCAGCAGTTGGCAGGGCAGGGGGTACGAGCAGTACTTC; CDR3aa: CASSWQGRGYEQYF
j_gene: TRBJ1-4; d_gene: NA; v_gene: TRBV6-6; abundance: NA; CDR3nt: TGTGCCAGCAGTTTTGAGGGTGAAAAACTGTTTTTT; CDR3aa: CASSFEGEKLFF
j_gene: TRBJ2-3; d_gene: NA; v_gene: TRBV7-9; abundance: once; CDR3nt: TGTGCCAGCAGCCTAACCTCAAACACAGATACGCAGTATTTT; CDR3aa: CASSLTSNTDTQYF
j_gene: TRBJ2-7; d_gene: TRBD2; v_gene: TRBV27; abundance: NA; CDR3nt: TGTGCCAGCAGTTTGGGCGGGAGTTACGAGCAGTACTTC; CDR3aa: CASSLGGSYEQYF
j_gene: TRBJ2-7; d_gene: TRBD1; v_gene: TRBV6-1; abundance: NA; CDR3nt: TGTGCCAGCAGTGTCTACCCGGGACAGAACATACTCGCGCAGTACTTC; CDR3aa: CASSVYPGQNILAQYF
j_gene: TRBJ2-7; d_gene: TRBD2; v_gene: TRBV13; abundance: NA; CDR3nt: TGTGCCAGCAGCTTAGCACTAGCGGGCCACGAGCAGTACTTC; CDR3aa: CASSLALAGHEQYF
j_gene: TRBJ2-2; d_gene: NA; v_gene: TRBV6-6; abundance: NA; CDR3nt: TGTGCCAGCAGTTACGGCTCAGTCGCCGGGGAGCTGTTTTTT; CDR3aa: CASSYGSVAGELFF
j_gene: TRBJ1-2; d_gene: TRBD1; v_gene: TRBV6-6; abundance: few; CDR3nt: TGTGCCAGCACTTTCAGGGGGGACTACTATGGCTACACCTTC; CDR3aa: CASTFRGDYYGYTF
j_gene: TRBJ1-4; d_gene: NA; v_gene: TRBV5-1; abundance: once; CDR3nt: TGCGCCAGCAGCTTGTCGGGGAGGGCCGGTGAAAAACTGTTTTTT; CDR3aa: CASSLSGRAGEKLFF
j_gene: TRBJ2-7; d_gene: NA; v_gene: TRBV4-3; abundance: NA; CDR3nt: TGCGCCAGCAGCCCCACTCGGCCCGCCGGGAGCGAGCAGTACTTC; CDR3aa: CASSPTRPAGSEQYF
j_gene: TRBJ1-5; d_gene: TRBD1; v_gene: TRBV6-1; abundance: NA; CDR3nt: TGTGCCAGCAGTGTAGGGACAGTCCCCGTTTCGCCCCAGCATTTT; CDR3aa: CASSVGTVPVSPQHF
j_gene: TRBJ2-2; d_gene: NA; v_gene: TRBV5-1; abundance: NA; CDR3nt: TGCGCCAGCAGCTTGGAGCCGAACACCGGGGAGCTGTTTTTT; CDR3aa: CASSLEPNTGELFF
j_gene: TRBJ1-1; d_gene: NA; v_gene: TRBV28; abundance: NA; CDR3nt: TGTGCCAGCAGTTTATCCCGGGTCACTGAAGCTTTCTTT; CDR3aa: CASSLSRVTEAFF
j_gene: TRBJ2-3; d_gene: NA; v_gene: TRBV5-1; abundance: NA; CDR3nt: TGCGCCAGCACCCCGGGACTTAGCACAGATACGCAGTATTTT; CDR3aa: CASTPGLSTDTQYF
j_gene: TRBJ2-3; d_gene: NA; v_gene: TRBV4-1; abundance: NA; CDR3nt: TGCGCCAGCAGCCTACTAGGTGGAACAGATACGCAGTATTTT; CDR3aa: CASSLLGGTDTQYF
j_gene: TRBJ2-7; d_gene: NA; v_gene: TRBV19; abundance: once; CDR3nt: TGTGCCAGTAGTTCGGGAACCTACGAGCAGTACTTC; CDR3aa: CASSSGTYEQYF
j_gene: TRBJ2-7; d_gene: TRBD1; v_gene: TRBV6-6; abundance: NA; CDR3nt: TGTGCCAGCAGTTACGTGGGACAGTCAAACGAGCAGTACTTC; CDR3aa: CASSYVGQSNEQYF
j_gene: TRBJ1-1; d_gene: NA; v_gene: TRBV19; abundance: once; CDR3nt: TGTGCCAGTAGTATAGGGGTCGGGACTGAAGCTTTCTTT; CDR3aa: CASSIGVGTEAFF
j_gene: TRBJ1-4; d_gene: NA; v_gene: TRBV18; abundance: NA; CDR3nt: TGTGCCAGCTCGCCCATATCGGGGATCGAGGAAAAACTGTTTTTT; CDR3aa: CASSPISGIEEKLFF
j_gene: TRBJ1-4; d_gene: NA; v_gene: TRBV28; abundance: NA; CDR3nt: TGTGCCAGCAGTCCCTTTGACTCTCTAAAGGGGGAAAAACTGTTTTTT; CDR3aa: CASSPFDSLKGEKLFF
j_gene: TRBJ1-1; d_gene: TRBD1; v_gene: TRBV10-3; abundance: NA; CDR3nt: TGTGCCATCGGATCAAACCTGGGACAGGGTTTGAACACTGAAGCTTTCTTT; CDR3aa: CAIGSNLGQGLNTEAFF
j_gene: TRBJ2-2; d_gene: TRBD2; v_gene: TRBV27; abundance: NA; CDR3nt: TGTGCCAGCAGTTATGGACTAGCCCCGGCCGGGGAGCTGTTTTTT; CDR3aa: CASSYGLAPAGELFF
j_gene: TRBJ2-2; d_gene: NA; v_gene: TRBV9; abundance: NA; CDR3nt: TGTGCCAGCAGCGTAGGAGGGTTTAACACCGGGGAGCTGTTTTTT; CDR3aa: CASSVGGFNTGELFF
j_gene: TRBJ2-2; d_gene: NA; v_gene: TRBV7-7; abundance: NA; CDR3nt: TGTGCCAGCAGCTTTAGTATCGGCAGGGTGAACACCGGGGAGCTGTTTTTT; CDR3aa: CASSFSIGRVNTGELFF
j_gene: TRBJ1-1; d_gene: NA; v_gene: TRBV29-1; abundance: few; CDR3nt: TGCAGCGTACAGCAATCGAACACTGAAGCTTTCTTT; CDR3aa: CSVQQSNTEAFF
j_gene: TRBJ2-5; d_gene: TRBD1; v_gene: TRBV30; abundance: NA; CDR3nt: TGTGCCTGTCCGCCGGACAGGGTATCAGCTAGTCAGCTTCAAGAGACCCAGTACTTC; CDR3aa: CACPPDRVSASQLQETQYF
j_gene: TRBJ2-1; d_gene: NA; v_gene: TRBV5-5; abundance: NA; CDR3nt: TGTGCCAGCAGCTCGAGAGCCGGGACTTCCTACAATGAGCAGTTCTTC; CDR3aa: CASSSRAGTSYNEQFF
j_gene: TRBJ2-2; d_gene: TRBD1; v_gene: TRBV19; abundance: NA; CDR3nt: TGTGCCAGTAGTCTTCGGACAGGGGGAAACACCGGGGAGCTGTTTTTT; CDR3aa: CASSLRTGGNTGELFF
j_gene: TRBJ2-2; d_gene: NA; v_gene: TRBV30; abundance: NA; CDR3nt: TGTGCCTGGCGGGAGTACACCGGGGAGCTGTTTTTT; CDR3aa: CAWREYTGELFF
j_gene: TRBJ1-1; d_gene: NA; v_gene: TRBV27; abundance: once; CDR3nt: TGTGCCAGCAGTTGGGCCCCTCACACTGAAGCTTTCTTT; CDR3aa: CASSWAPHTEAFF
j_gene: TRBJ1-2; d_gene: TRBD1; v_gene: TRBV7-8; abundance: NA; CDR3nt: TGTGCCAGCAGCAAGACCGGGACAGCAAATGGCTACACCTTC; CDR3aa: CASSKTGTANGYTF
j_gene: TRBJ2-7; d_gene: NA; v_gene: TRBV6-5; abundance: NA; CDR3nt: TGTGCCAGCAGTTACTCCTTAGCCTACGAGCAGTACTTC; CDR3aa: CASSYSLAYEQYF
j_gene: TRBJ2-7; d_gene: NA; v_gene: TRBV6-1; abundance: NA; CDR3nt: TGTGCCAGCATGAGGGAGTTCTACGAGCAGTACTTC; CDR3aa: CASMREFYEQYF
j_gene: TRBJ2-7; d_gene: TRBD1; v_gene: TRBV29-1; abundance: NA; CDR3nt: TGCAGCGTTGTAAGACAGGGTGCTTTTTGGGAACAGTACTTC; CDR3aa: CSVVRQGAFWEQYF
j_gene: TRBJ1-2; d_gene: NA; v_gene: TRBV5-4; abundance: few; CDR3nt: TGTGCCAGCACACTAACAAGGGGAACTAACTATGGCTACACCTTC; CDR3aa: CASTLTRGTNYGYTF
j_gene: TRBJ2-7; d_gene: TRBD1; v_gene: TRBV5-1; abundance: NA; CDR3nt: TGCGCCAGCAGCCCCGGGACAGGGCTCTCCTACGAGCAGTACTTC; CDR3aa: CASSPGTGLSYEQYF